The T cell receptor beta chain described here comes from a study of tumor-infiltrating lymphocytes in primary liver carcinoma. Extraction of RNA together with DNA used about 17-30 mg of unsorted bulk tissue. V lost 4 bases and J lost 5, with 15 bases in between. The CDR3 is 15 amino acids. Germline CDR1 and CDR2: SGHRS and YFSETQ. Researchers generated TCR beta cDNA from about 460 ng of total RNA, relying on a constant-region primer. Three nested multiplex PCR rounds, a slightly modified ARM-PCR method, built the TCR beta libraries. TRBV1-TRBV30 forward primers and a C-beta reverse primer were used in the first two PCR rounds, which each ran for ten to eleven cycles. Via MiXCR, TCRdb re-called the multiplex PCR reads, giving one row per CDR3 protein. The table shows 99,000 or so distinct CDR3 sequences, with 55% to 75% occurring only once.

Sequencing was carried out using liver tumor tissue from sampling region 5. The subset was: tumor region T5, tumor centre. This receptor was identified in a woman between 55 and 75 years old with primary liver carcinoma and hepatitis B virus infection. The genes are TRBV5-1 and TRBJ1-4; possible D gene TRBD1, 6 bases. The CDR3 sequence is CASSARRGRNEKLFF. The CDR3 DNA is TGCGCCAGCAGCGCGAGACGGGGGCGCAATGAAAAACTGTTTTTT.